The entry below describes one TCR beta chain. Assay: immunoSEQ multiplex PCR; the TCRdb copy retains only in-frame clones and omits some. This sample has fewer than 100,000 clones, with roughly nine tenths found just once. V lost 0 bases and J lost 5, with 10 bases in between. CDR3 length equals 14 residues. Germline V CDR1 and CDR2: LGHDT, YNNKEL (reference sequence). This sample was included in a study of blood T cell repertoires in COVID-19. About the study: Sample material is recorded as cDNA or gDNA derived from T cells, B-cell-depleted T cells, or PBMCs.

Sequences were obtained from peripheral blood. This clonotype was obtained from an elderly man in a cohort sampled during active COVID-19. This sequence joins TRBV3-1 (or the pseudogene TRBV3-2) and TRBJ1-2, with D possibly TRBD1 on 6 matching bases. Written as DNA, the CDR3 is TGTGCCAGCAGCCAAGAGACAGGTCCGTATGGCTACACCTTC. Protein: CASSQETGPYGYTF.